This T cell receptor beta chain was identified in a study of radiotherapy plus CTLA-4 blockade in lung cancer. Study details: Disease control was present in around a third of patients, and objective responses in around 20%. The study, taken as a whole, reports: Reports identified early blood T cell clone dynamics, with interferon-beta, as the best response predictor.

About this clone: Its cognate antigen is unknown.

The CDR3 spans 16 residues. The V gene lost 0 bases and the J gene lost 4 bases, with 16 bases spanning the gap. The germline gives CDR1 SGDLS, CDR2 YYNGEE. Receiving focal radiation plus CTLA-4 blockade with ipilimumab were patients who had chemo-refractory metastatic non-small-cell lung cancer. Method: immunoSEQ multiplex PCR; TCRdb's copy keeps in-frame clones and lacks some. The data show about 45,000 clones, around 77% seen once. This sample comprised peripheral blood, obtained from a patient treated with radiotherapy plus ipilimumab. The clonotype was recovered from a human donor with non-small cell lung cancer who had stable disease on radiotherapy plus ipilimumab. The V gene is TRBV9, the J gene TRBJ1-1, with D possibly matching TRBD1 (5 bases). CDR3 sequence (DNA): TGTGCCAGCAGCGTAGGGATGGGGGGTCCAGGCACTGAAGCTTTCTTT. It specifies CASSVGMGGPGTEAFF.